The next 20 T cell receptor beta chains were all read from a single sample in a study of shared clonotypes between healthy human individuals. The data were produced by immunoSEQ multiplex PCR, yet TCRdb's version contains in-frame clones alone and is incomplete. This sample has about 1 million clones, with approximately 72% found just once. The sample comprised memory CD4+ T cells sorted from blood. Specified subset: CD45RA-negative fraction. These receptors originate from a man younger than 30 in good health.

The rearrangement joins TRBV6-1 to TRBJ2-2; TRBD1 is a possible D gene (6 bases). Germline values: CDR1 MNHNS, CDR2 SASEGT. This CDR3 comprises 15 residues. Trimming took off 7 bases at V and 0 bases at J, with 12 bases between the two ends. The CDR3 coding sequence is TGTGCCAGCATCCCTCAGGGGACGAACACCGGGGAGCTGTTTTTT. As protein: CASIPQGTNTGELFF.

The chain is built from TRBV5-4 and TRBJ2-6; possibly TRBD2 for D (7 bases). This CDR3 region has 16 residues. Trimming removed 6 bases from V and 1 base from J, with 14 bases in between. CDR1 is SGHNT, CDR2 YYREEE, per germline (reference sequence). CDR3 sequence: CASTTEGGSGANVLTF. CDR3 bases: TGTGCCAGCACAACAGAGGGGGGGTCTGGGGCCAACGTCCTGACTTTC.

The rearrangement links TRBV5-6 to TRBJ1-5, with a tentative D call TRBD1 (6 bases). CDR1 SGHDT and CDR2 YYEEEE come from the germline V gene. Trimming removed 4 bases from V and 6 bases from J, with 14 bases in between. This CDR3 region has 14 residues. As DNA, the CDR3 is TGTGCCAGCAGCAACAACAGGGTCGGTCAGCCCCAGCATTTT. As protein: CASSNNRVGQPQHF.

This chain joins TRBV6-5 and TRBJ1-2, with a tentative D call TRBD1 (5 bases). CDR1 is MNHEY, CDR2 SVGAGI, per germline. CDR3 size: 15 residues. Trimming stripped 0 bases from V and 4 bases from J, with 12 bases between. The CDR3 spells CASSYSGGKGYGYTF. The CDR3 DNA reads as TGTGCCAGCAGTTACTCCGGGGGGAAAGGCTATGGCTACACCTTC.

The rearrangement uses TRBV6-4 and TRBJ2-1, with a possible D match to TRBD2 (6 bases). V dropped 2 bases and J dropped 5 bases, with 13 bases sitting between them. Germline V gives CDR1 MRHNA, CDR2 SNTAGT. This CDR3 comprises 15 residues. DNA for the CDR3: TGTGCCAGCAGTGACCAGGGACTGCCAAACAATGAGCAGTTCTTC. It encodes CASSDQGLPNNEQFF.

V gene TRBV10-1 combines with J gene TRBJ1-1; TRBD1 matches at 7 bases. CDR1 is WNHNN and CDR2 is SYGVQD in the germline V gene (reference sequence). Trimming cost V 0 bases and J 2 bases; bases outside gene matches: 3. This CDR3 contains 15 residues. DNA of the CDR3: TGCGCCAGCAGTGAGTCTCACAGGGGTAACACTGAAGCTTTCTTT. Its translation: CASSESHRGNTEAFF.

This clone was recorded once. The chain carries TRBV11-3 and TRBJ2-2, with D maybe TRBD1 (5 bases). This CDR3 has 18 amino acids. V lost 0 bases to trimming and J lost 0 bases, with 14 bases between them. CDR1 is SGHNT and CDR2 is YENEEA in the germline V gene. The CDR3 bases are TGTGCCAGCAGCTTAGAGACAGAGCGCCGGGCGAACACCGGGGAGCTGTTTTTT. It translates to CASSLETERRANTGELFF.

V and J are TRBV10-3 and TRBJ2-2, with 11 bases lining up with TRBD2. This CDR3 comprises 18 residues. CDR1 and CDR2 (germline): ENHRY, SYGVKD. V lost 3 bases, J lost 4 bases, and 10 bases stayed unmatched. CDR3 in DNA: TGTGCCATCAGTGATCCGGTATGGCTAGCGGGAGGCACCGGGGAGCTGTTTTTT. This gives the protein CAISDPVWLAGGTGELFF.

CDR3 protein: CASSLALGNTEAFF. The CDR3 nucleotides read TGTGCCAGCAGCTTGGCGCTAGGGAACACTGAAGCTTTCTTT. This chain uses TRBV5-4 with TRBJ1-1; no clear D. V lost 0 bases to trimming and J lost 1 base, with 7 bases between them. The CDR3 runs to 14 residues. The V gene's germline CDR1 is SGHNT and CDR2 YYREEE (reference sequence).

The CDR3 sequence: CASSIGLAGYTGELFF. The CDR3 bases are TGTGCCAGTAGTATCGGTCTAGCGGGTTACACCGGGGAGCTGTTTTTT. The genes are TRBV19 and TRBJ2-2; 8 bases align to TRBD2. The V gene end was trimmed by 3 bases and the J gene end by 3 bases; junction bases not matched to a gene: 6. This CDR3 has 16 amino acids. Germline loops: CDR1 LNHDA, CDR2 SQIVND (reference sequence).

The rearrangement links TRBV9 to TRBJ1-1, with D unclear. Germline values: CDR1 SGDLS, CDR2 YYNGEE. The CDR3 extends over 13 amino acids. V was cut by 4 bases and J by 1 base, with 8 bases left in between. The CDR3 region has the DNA TGTGCCAGCAGCCCCCTTCCGAACACTGAAGCTTTCTTT. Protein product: CASSPLPNTEAFF.

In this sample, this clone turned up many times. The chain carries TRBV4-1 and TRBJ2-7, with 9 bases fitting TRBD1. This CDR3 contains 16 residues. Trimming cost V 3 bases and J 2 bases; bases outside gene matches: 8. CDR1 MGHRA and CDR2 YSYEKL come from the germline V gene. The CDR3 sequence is CASSQETGGRAYEQYF. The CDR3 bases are TGCGCCAGCAGCCAGGAGACAGGGGGAAGGGCCTACGAGCAGTACTTC.

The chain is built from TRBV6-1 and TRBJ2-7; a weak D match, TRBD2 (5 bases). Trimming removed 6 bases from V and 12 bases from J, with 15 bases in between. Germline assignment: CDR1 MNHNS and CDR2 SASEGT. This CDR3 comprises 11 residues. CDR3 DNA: TGTGCCAGCAGCACCGGGGTTTCCAGGTACTTC. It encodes CASSTGVSRYF.

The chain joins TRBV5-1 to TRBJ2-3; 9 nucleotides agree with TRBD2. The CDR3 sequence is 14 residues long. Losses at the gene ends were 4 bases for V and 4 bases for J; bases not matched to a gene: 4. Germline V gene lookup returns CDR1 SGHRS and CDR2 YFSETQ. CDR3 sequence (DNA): TGCGCCAGCAGCGCGGGGGGGCCATCAGATACGCAGTATTTT. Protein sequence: CASSAGGPSDTQYF.

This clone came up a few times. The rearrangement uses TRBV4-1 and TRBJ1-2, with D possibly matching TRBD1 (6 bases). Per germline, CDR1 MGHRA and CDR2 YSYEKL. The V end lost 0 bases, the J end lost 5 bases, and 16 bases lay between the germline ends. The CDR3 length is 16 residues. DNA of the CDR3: TGCGCCAGCAGCCAAGATGAACAGGGACAAGGATATGGCTACACCTTC. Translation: CASSQDEQGQGYGYTF.

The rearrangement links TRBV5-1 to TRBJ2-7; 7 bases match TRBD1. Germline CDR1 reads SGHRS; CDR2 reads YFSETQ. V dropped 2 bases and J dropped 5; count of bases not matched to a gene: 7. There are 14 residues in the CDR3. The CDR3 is CASSLGGEVNEQYF. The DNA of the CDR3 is TGCGCCAGCAGCTTAGGGGGCGAGGTCAACGAGCAGTACTTC.

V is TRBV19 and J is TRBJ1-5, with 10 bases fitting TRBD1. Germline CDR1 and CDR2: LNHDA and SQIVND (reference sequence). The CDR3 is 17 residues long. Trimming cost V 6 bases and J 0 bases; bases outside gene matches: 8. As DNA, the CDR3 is TGTGCCAGTAGACGGGGGACAGGGGTAAATAGCAATCAGCCCCAGCATTTT. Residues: CASRRGTGVNSNQPQHF.

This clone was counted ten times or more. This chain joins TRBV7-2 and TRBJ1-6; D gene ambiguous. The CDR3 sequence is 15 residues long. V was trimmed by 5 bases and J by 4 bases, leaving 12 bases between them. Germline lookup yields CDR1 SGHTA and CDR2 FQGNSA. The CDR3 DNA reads TGTGCCAGCAGCGCCCGGACGGAATATAATTCACCCCTCCACTTT. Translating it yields CASSARTEYNSPLHF.

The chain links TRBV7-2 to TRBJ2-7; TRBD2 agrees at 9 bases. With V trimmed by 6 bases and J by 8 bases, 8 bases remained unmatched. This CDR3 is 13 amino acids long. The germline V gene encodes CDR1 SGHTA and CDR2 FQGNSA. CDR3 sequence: CASSHPGLAQQYF. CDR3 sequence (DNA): TGTGCCAGCAGTCATCCGGGACTAGCTCAGCAGTACTTC.

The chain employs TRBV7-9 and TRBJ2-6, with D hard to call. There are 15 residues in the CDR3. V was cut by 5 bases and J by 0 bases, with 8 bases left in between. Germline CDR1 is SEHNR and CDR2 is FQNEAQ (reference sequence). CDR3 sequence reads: CASSAPSSGANVLTF. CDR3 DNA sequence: TGTGCCAGCAGCGCTCCGAGCTCTGGGGCCAACGTCCTGACTTTC.